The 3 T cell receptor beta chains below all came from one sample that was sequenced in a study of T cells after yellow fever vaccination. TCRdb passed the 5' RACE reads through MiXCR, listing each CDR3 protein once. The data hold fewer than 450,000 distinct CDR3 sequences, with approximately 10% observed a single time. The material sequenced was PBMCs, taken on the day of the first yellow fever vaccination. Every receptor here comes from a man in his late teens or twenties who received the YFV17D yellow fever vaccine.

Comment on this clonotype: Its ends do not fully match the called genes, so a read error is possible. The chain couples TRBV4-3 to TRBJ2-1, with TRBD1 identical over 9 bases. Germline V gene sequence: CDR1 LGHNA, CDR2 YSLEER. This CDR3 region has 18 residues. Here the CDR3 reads CASSQVGGGTGWGNDQFF. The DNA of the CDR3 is TGCGCCAGCAGCCAAGTGGGGGGCGGGACAGGGTGGGGCAATGATCAGTTCTTC.

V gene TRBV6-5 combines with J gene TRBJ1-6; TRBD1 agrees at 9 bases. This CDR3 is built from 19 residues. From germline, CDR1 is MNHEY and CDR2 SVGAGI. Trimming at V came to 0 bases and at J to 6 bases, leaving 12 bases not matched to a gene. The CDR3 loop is CASSYSIGTGLSSNSPLHF. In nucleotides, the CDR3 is TGTGCCAGCAGTTACTCTATTGGGACAGGGTTGAGTTCTAATTCACCCCTCCACTTT.

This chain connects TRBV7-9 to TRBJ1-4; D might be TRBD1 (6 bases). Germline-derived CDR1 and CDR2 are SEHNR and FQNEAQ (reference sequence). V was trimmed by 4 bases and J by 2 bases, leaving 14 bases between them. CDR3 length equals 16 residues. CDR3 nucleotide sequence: TGTGCCAGCAGCTCTACTTGGACAGTTACTAATGAAAAACTGTTTTTT. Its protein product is CASSSTWTVTNEKLFF.